These T cell receptor beta chains were read from a single sample in a study of T cells in Graves' hyperthyroidism and ophthalmopathy. TCRdb reprocessed the multiplex PCR reads with MiXCR, giving one entry per CDR3 protein. The table lists hundreds of thousands of distinct CDR3 sequences, about 14% of them singletons. Specimen: blood. Every receptor here comes from a woman under 30 with Graves' hyperthyroidism. CDR3s include the opening cysteine and the closing phenylalanine or tryptophan. D genes are given only for firm matches.

j_call v_call d_call cdr3_aa
TRBJ2-3 TRBV20-1 TRBD2 CSASSTSLAGVGTDTQYF
TRBJ1-1 TRBV6-1 TRBD1 CASRGPRGKNTEAFF
TRBJ2-1 TRBV14 TRBD2 CASSQYVAGEHNEQFF
TRBJ2-1 TRBV6-1 - CASRVGANEQFF
TRBJ2-4 TRBV15 - CATSWLGDLAKNIQYF
TRBJ2-1 TRBV28 TRBD2 CASSLFRFFGGRGNNEQFF
TRBJ1-5 TRBV4-1 - CASSPKADSYNQPQHF
TRBJ2-2 TRBV6-1 - CASRGGLLNTGELFF
TRBJ2-5 TRBV30 - CAWSVLGSVQETQYF
TRBJ1-1 TRBV6-1 TRBD1 CASSYRSRGEAFF
TRBJ2-7 TRBV18 TRBD2 CASSPGLAGSSSYEQYF
TRBJ2-2 TRBV28 - CASSLPDGELFF
TRBJ2-2 TRBV3-1 TRBD2 CASSRNLAGNTGELFF
TRBJ1-4 TRBV20-1 TRBD1 CSARASRDRGGTNEKLFF
TRBJ2-1 TRBV6-2/TRBV6-3 - CATALYAGTYNEQFF
TRBJ2-7 TRBV7-9 - CASSPTGTSSYEQYF
TRBJ1-1 TRBV7-9 TRBD1 CASSLTGQGTAEAFF
TRBJ2-3 TRBV4-1 - CASSPRTFRTTSTDTQYF
TRBJ2-5 TRBV7-8 TRBD2 CASSLGLTSGLQETQYF
TRBJ1-2 TRBV28 - CASSFPKTGEFYGYTF
TRBJ1-1 TRBV4-1 - CASSQVGRSMNTEAFF
TRBJ2-1 TRBV27 - CASAARGTGMLAGQYNEQFF
TRBJ2-3 TRBV6-1 TRBD2 CASRETSGRISTDTQYF
TRBJ2-4 TRBV28 - CASSLQGVAKNIQYF
TRBJ2-7 TRBV20-1 TRBD1 CSASPTGPEQYF
TRBJ1-1 TRBV3-1 - CASSQVIGETEAFF
TRBJ1-1 TRBV5-5 - CASSVRDYNTEAFF
TRBJ2-1 TRBV20-1 TRBD1 CSAPPSDRTYNEQFF
TRBJ1-2 TRBV5-8 - CASTAVGGYTF
TRBJ1-5 TRBV28 - CASSFTVGANQPQHF
TRBJ2-5 TRBV24-1 - CATSDYGPQETQYF
TRBJ1-2 TRBV29-1 - CSVVPLHSGYTF
TRBJ2-1 TRBV2 - CASSFTDTNEQFF
TRBJ2-4 TRBV3-1 TRBD1 CASSYRGTAKNIQYF
TRBJ1-3 TRBV6-1 - CASRNGWGAGNTIYF